The clone carrying this T cell receptor (beta chain) was recorded many times. Its antigen is undetermined. V was shortened by 3 bases and J by 5 bases, with 5 bases between the two germline ends. The CDR3 has 12 residues. The data originate from a study of spatial heterogeneity in lung cancer. On the study more broadly: Sequences of the beta chain were consistently detected in greater numbers than alpha-chain sequences.

Time point in this sample: sample taken at primary tumor resection. Whole RNA was taken from tumor, nontumor lung or frozen PBMC; it was then sequenced unsorted. The library protocol tagged each TCR cDNA with a unique molecular identifier. In TCRdb, the 5' RACE reads were re-called with MiXCR into one record per CDR3 protein. The sample shows 90,000 or so distinct CDR3 sequences, about 9.4% of them seen only once. Study-wide results and caveats: In blood, ubiquitous expanded tumor TCRs appeared more at resection than follow-up.

Sequencing used PBMCs, obtained at surgery. The TCR comes from a male donor with early-stage non-small cell lung cancer. The genes are TRBV12-3 or TRBV12-4 and TRBJ1-5; D remains ambiguous. In nucleotides, the CDR3 is TGTGCCAGCAGTTTGGGCTATCAGCCCCAGCATTTT. Translation: CASSLGYQPQHF.